These 5 T cell receptor beta chains share one sample of origin, sequenced in a study of CD8+ T cells in alopecia areata. RNA extraction and reverse transcription yielded cDNA as sequencing template. Some clones are missing from TCRdb's copy, which holds only in-frame ones; the method was immunoSEQ multiplex PCR. Of about 150,000 clones listed, under 60% are singletons. Sequencing used CD4+ T cells sorted from blood, obtained at week 0. Source of these receptors: a human donor with alopecia areata.

J is TRBJ1-6 and V is TRBV15; no definite D call. The V gene lost 1 base and the J gene lost 5 bases, with 18 bases spanning the gap. This CDR3 has 18 amino acids. Germline V CDR1 and CDR2: LNHNV, YYDKDF (reference sequence). In nucleotides, the CDR3 is TGTGCCACCAGCAGAGTTGGGATACGGGCAGCCAATAATTCACCCCTCCACTTT. Amino acid sequence: CATSRVGIRAANNSPLHF.

The chain is built from TRBV10-3 and TRBJ2-3; 9 positions match TRBD1. CDR1 is ENHRY and CDR2 is SYGVKD in the germline V gene. V gave up 6 bases and J gave up 3 bases; unmatched junction bases: 7. This CDR3 is 15 amino acids long. CDR3 in amino acids: CAIRTGQGLTDTQYF. Written as DNA, the CDR3 is TGTGCCATCAGAACCGGACAGGGGCTTACAGATACGCAGTATTTT.

This clone was seen only a few times. V is TRBV4-1 and J is TRBJ1-6; D is perhaps TRBD1 (5 bases). Trimming pared 1 base from V and 10 bases from J, leaving 14 bases between. The CDR3 spans 15 residues. From germline, CDR1 is MGHRA and CDR2 YSYEKL. Here the CDR3 reads CASSQVDGAYSPLHF. DNA of the CDR3: TGCGCCAGCAGCCAAGTCGACGGGGCTTACTCACCCCTCCACTTT.

This clone was counted many times. V is TRBV11-2 and J is TRBJ2-5; D unclear. V lost 1 base and J lost 0, with 3 bases in between. The CDR3 length is 13 residues. Germline V gives CDR1 SGHAT, CDR2 FQNNGV. The CDR3 DNA is TGTGCCAGCAGCTTAGGGCACCAAGAGACCCAGTACTTC. Translation gives CASSLGHQETQYF.

The V call is TRBV7-2, the J call TRBJ1-2; D perhaps matches TRBD1 (6 bases). This CDR3 comprises 11 residues. The germline V gene has CDR1 SGHTA and CDR2 FQGNSA. V lost 5 bases, J lost 7 bases, and 8 bases lay in between. DNA for the CDR3: TGTGCCAGCAGCACAGGGAGTGGCTACACCTTC. This gives the protein CASSTGSGYTF.